Listed below are T cell receptor beta chains from one sample, sequenced in a study of cytomegalovirus exposure and HLA in healthy donors. The repertoire was sequenced with immunoSEQ multiplex PCR; TCRdb's copy has only in-frame clones and lacks some. The sample has approximately 160,000 clones, roughly 79% seen once. The sample was PBMCs. These receptors were obtained from a woman between 50 and 59 years old in good health and CMV-seropositive. Each CDR3 is given with its conserved first and last residue. D genes are given only for firm matches. The size field is filled for only some rows; it gives once, few, many or a size class.

D gene	clone size	V gene	J gene	CDR3 DNA	CDR3 protein
TRBD2	-	TRBV6-5	TRBJ2-3	TGTGCCAGCAGTTACTCCGGGACTAGCGGCACAGATACGCAGTATTTT	CASSYSGTSGTDTQYF
-	-	TRBV9	TRBJ1-3	TGTGCCAGCAGCGTAGGGTCTACGAGGGCAGGAAACACCATATATTTT	CASSVGSTRAGNTIYF
-	-	TRBV5-8	TRBJ1-4	TGTGCCAGCAGCTTGGCCGGGGGGGCAACTAATGAAAAACTGTTTTTT	CASSLAGGATNEKLFF
-	few	TRBV7-9	TRBJ1-1	TGTGCCAGCAGCTATCTGGGCGGGGGAGCTTTCTTT	CASSYLGGGAFF
-	-	TRBV6-5	TRBJ2-2	TGTGCCAGCAGCAGACAGGCCGGGGAGCTGTTTTTT	CASSRQAGELFF
-	-	TRBV19	TRBJ1-2	TGTGCCAGTACCGCTCATCATCGGGGGGGACGAGACTATGGCTACACCTTC	CASTAHHRGGRDYGYTF
-	-	TRBV28	TRBJ1-1	TGTGCCAGCAGCCCGCGAGGGTTAATGGAGAACACTGAAGCTTTCTTT	CASSPRGLMENTEAFF
TRBD1	-	TRBV11-2	TRBJ1-6	TGTGCCAGCAGCTCAGACAGGGGTTCACCCCTCCACTTT	CASSSDRGSPLHF
TRBD2	-	TRBV11-1	TRBJ2-1	TGTGCCAGCAGCCCCAATAGCGGAGCGGGAGGGTCCTACAATGAGCAGTTCTTC	CASSPNSGAGGSYNEQFF
TRBD1	-	TRBV11-2	TRBJ2-5	TGTGCCAGCAGCTCCGTTCAGGGGGCTGGAGAGACCCAGTACTTC	CASSSVQGAGETQYF